This T cell receptor (beta chain) was captured in a study of cytomegalovirus exposure and HLA in healthy donors. Study-wide findings and caveats: Researchers counted roughly 150 TCR beta chains as cytomegalovirus-associated. CMV antigen specificity was confirmed in vitro for a few CMV-associated chains.

The donors formed part of the 120-subject validation cohort, distinct from the roughly 600-subject first cohort. Notes on this clone: The antigen remains unidentified.

Only in-frame clones appear in the TCRdb table, and some are missing; sequencing was by immunoSEQ multiplex PCR. The profile shows fewer than 200,000 clones, about nine tenths of them singletons. Sequencing was done on a sample of PBMCs. This TCR came from a woman aged 18-35 years in good health and CMV-seropositive.

The CDR3 coding sequence is TGTGCCAGCAGCCGGCCTAGCGGGAACACCGGGGAGCTGTTTTTT. Amino acid sequence: CASSRPSGNTGELFF. V is TRBV5-4 and J is TRBJ2-2; TRBD2 matches at 7 bases. Per the germline V gene, CDR1 is SGHNT and CDR2 is YYREEE (reference sequence). With V trimmed by 4 bases and J by 1 base, 4 bases remained unmatched. The CDR3 has 15 amino acids.